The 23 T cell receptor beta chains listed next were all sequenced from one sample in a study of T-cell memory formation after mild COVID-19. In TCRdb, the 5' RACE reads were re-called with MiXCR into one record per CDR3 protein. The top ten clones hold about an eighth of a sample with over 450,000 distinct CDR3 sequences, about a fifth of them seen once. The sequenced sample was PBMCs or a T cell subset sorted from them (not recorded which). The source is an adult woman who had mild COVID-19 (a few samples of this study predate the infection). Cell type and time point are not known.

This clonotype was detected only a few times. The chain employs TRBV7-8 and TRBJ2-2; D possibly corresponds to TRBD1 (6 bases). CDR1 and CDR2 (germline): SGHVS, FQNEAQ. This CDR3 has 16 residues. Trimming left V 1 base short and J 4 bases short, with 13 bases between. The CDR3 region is CASSLVYRDRTGELFF. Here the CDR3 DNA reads TGTGCCAGCAGCTTAGTCTACAGGGACCGCACCGGGGAGCTGTTTTTT.

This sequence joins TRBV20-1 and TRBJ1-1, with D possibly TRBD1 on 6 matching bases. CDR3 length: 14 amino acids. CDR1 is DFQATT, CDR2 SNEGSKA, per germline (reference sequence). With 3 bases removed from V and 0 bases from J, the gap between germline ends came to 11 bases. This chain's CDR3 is CSASLQGLNTEAFF. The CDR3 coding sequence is TGCAGTGCTAGCCTTCAGGGGTTGAACACTGAAGCTTTCTTT.

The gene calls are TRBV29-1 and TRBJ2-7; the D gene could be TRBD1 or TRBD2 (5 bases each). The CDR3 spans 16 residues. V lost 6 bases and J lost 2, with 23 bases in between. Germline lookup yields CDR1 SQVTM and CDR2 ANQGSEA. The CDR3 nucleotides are TGCAGCGTATTAGGGGTCGGAGGTGGGAAGGCCTACGAGCAGTACTTC. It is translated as CSVLGVGGGKAYEQYF.

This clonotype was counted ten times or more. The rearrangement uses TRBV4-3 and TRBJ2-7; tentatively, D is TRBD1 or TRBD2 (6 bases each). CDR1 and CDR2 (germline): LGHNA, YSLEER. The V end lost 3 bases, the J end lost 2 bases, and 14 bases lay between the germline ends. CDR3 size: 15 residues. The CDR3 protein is CASSQAGHPPYEQYF. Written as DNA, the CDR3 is TGCGCCAGCAGCCAGGCGGGACATCCGCCCTACGAGCAGTACTTC.

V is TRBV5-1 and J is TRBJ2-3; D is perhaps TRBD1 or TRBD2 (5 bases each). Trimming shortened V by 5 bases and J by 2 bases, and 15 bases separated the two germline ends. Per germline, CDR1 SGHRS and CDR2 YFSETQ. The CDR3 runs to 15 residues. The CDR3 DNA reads TGCGCCAGCAGAATCGACGGGGCGACCACAGATACGCAGTATTTT. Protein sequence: CASRIDGATTDTQYF.

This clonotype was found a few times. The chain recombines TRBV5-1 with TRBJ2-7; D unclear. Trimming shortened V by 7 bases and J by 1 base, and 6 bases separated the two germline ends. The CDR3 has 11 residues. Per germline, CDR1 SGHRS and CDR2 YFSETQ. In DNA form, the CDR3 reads TGCGCCAGCCGCCAATCCTACGAGCAGTACTTC. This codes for CASRQSYEQYF.

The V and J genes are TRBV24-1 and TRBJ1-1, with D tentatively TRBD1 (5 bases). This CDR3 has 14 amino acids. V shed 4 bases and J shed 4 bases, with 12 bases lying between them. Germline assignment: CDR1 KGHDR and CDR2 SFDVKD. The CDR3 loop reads CATSDRNGGTEAFF. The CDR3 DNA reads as TGTGCCACCAGTGACCGGAACGGGGGCACTGAAGCTTTCTTT.

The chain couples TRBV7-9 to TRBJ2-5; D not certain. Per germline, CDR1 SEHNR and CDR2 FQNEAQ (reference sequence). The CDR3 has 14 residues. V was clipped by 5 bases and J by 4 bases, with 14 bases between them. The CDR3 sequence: CASSGLGTRETQYF. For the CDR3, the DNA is TGTGCCAGCAGCGGGCTGGGAACAAGAGAGACCCAGTACTTC. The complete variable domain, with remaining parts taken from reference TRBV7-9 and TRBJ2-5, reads DTGVSQNPRHKITKRGQNVTFRCDPISEHNRLYWYRQTLGQGPEFLTYFQNEAQLEKSRLLSDRFSAERPKGSFSTLEIQRTEQGDSAMYLCASSGLGTRETQYFGPGTRLLVL.

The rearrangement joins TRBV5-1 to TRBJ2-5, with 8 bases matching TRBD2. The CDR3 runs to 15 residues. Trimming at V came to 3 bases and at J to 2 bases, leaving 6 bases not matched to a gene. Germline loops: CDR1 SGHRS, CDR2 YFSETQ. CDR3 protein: CASSSSGFVQETQYF. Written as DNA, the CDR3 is TGCGCCAGCAGCTCTAGCGGGTTCGTACAAGAGACCCAGTACTTC.

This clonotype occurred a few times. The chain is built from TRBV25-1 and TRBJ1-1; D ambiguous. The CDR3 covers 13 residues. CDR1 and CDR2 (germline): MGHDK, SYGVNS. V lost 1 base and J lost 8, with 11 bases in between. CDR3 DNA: TGTGCCAGCAGTGAATGGAAAGGCGGAGAAGCTTTCTTT. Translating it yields CASSEWKGGEAFF.

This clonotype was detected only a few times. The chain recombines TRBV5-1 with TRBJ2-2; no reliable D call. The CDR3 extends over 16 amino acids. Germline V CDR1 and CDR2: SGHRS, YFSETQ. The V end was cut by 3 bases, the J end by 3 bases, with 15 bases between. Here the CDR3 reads CASSSPEYSHTGELFF. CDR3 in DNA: TGCGCCAGCAGCTCCCCGGAATACTCTCACACCGGGGAGCTGTTTTTT. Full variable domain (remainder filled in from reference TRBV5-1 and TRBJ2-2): KAGVTQTPRYLIKTRGQQVTLSCSPISGHRSVSWYQQTPGQGLQFLFEYFSETQRNKGNFPGRFSGRQFSNSRSEMNVSTLELGDSALYLCASSSPEYSHTGELFFGEGSRLTVL.

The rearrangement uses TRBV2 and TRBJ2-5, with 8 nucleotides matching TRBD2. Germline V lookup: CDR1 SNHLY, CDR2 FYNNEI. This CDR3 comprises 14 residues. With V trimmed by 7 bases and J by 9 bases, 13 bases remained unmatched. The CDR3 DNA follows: TGTGCCAGCACGAGGCGGGAGGCTCCGGGACCCCAGTACTTC. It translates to CASTRREAPGPQYF.

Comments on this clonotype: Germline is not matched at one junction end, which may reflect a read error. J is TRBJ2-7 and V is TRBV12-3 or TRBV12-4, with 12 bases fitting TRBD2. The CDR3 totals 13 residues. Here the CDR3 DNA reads TGTGCCAGCAGACTATCTAGCGGGGGGGCCTACTCCTTC. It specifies CASRLSSGGAYSF.

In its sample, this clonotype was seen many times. The CDR3 is CSAYEREGPLETQYF. The CDR3 DNA is TGCAGTGCGTACGAGCGGGAGGGCCCGTTAGAGACCCAGTACTTC. This chain connects TRBV20-1 to TRBJ2-5, with 10 nucleotides matching TRBD2. Germline CDR1 is DFQATT and CDR2 is SNEGSKA (reference sequence). The CDR3 extends over 15 amino acids. Unmatched junction bases numbered 11, after V lost 6 bases and J lost 4 bases.

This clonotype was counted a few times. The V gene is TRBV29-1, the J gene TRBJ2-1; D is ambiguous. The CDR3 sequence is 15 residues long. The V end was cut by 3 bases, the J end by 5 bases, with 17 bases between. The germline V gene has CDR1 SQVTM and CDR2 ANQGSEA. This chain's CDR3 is CSVEGLVALNNEQFF. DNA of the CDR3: TGCAGCGTTGAGGGGTTAGTAGCCCTTAACAATGAGCAGTTCTTC.

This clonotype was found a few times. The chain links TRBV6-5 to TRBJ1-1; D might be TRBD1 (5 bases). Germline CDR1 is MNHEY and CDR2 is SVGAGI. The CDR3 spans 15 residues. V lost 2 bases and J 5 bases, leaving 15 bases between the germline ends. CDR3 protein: CASSYSRLRGTEAFF. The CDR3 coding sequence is TGTGCCAGCAGTTACAGCCGACTCCGGGGGACTGAAGCTTTCTTT.

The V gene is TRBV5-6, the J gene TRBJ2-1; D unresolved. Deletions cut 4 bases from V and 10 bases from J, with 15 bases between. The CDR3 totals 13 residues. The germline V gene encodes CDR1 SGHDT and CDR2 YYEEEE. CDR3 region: CASSLIQAIEQFF. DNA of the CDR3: TGTGCCAGCAGCCTTATTCAGGCGATCGAGCAGTTCTTC.

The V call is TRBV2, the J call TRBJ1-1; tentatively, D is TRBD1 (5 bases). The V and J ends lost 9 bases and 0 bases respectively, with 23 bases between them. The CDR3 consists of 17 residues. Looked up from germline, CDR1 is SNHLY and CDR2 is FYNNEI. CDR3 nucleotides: TGTGCCAGAATGCTGTCAGGGAATTTTATTATGAACACTGAAGCTTTCTTT. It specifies CARMLSGNFIMNTEAFF.

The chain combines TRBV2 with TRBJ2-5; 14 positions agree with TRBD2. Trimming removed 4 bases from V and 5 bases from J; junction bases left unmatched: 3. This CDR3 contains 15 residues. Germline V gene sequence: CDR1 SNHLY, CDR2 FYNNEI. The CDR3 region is CASSAGLAGDETQYF. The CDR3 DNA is TGTGCCAGCAGTGCGGGACTAGCGGGAGACGAGACCCAGTACTTC.

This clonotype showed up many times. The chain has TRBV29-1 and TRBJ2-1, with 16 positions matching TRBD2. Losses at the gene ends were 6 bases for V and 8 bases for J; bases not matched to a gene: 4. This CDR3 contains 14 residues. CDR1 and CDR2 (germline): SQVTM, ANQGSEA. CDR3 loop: CSVGTSGRVDEQFF. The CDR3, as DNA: TGCAGCGTAGGGACTAGCGGGAGGGTAGATGAGCAGTTCTTC.

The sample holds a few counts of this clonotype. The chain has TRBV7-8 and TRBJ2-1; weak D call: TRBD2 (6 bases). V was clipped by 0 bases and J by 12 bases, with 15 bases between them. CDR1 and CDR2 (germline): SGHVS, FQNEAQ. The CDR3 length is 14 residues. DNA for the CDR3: TGTGCCAGCAGCTTAGCAAGTGGGACTCCACTGCAGTTCTTC. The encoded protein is CASSLASGTPLQFF.

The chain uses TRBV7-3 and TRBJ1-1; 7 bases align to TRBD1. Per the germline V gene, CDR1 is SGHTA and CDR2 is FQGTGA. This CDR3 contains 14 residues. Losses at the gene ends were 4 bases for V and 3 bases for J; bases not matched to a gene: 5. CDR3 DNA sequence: TGTGCCAGCAGCTCCAGGGGGGCCGACACTGAAGCTTTCTTT. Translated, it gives CASSSRGADTEAFF.

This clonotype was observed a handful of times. The CDR3 nucleotides read TGTGCCAGCAGCTTCGGGGGGTTTAATGAAAAACTGTTTTTT. It yields the protein CASSFGGFNEKLFF. The genes are TRBV7-2 and TRBJ1-4, with D tentatively TRBD1 (5 bases). CDR1 is SGHTA, CDR2 FQGNSA, per germline. The CDR3 is made up of 14 amino acids. The V and J ends lost 3 bases and 4 bases respectively, with 9 bases between them.